The clone carrying this T cell receptor (beta chain) has at least ten counts. Its specificity is unknown. The sample comes from a study of T cells in Graves' hyperthyroidism and ophthalmopathy. General observations from the study: Ophthalmopathy prediction by the model preceded onset by a median about 6.8 months.

In patients aged 18 to 65, hyperthyroidism was newly diagnosed, with duration under 2 months. In making diagnoses, clinical symptoms, serum thyroxine and TRAb, thyroid ultrasound and orbital computed tomography were all used. Between the trimmed V and J ends, which lost 3 bases and 0 bases, there was a span of 15 bases. The CDR3 has 17 amino acids. Germline V lookup: CDR1 KGHSH, CDR2 LQKENI. Researchers took RNA transcripts and amplified the TCR beta CDR3 regions from them. Using the HTBI primer set, a first-round RT-PCR was run on the TCR CDR3. TCRdb reanalysed the multiplex PCR reads using MiXCR and keeps one entry per CDR3 protein. The sample has under 300,000 distinct CDR3 sequences, 14% to 15% seen once.

Sequenced material: blood. The TCR was taken from a woman aged 40-49 years with Graves' hyperthyroidism that later progressed to Graves' ophthalmopathy. The chain combines TRBV18 with TRBJ2-1; TRBD1 is a possible D gene (5 bases). CDR3 sequence (DNA): TGTGCCAGCTCACCCCTTGAAGGGGCTGGCTCCTACAATGAGCAGTTCTTC. Its protein is CASSPLEGAGSYNEQFF.